This entry lists 12 T cell receptor beta chains sequenced from one sample in a study of vaccination and CD4 T cells after COVID-19. Their target antigens are unknown. Treatment: approximately nine-day PBMC culture with coronavirus spike peptide pools or control peptides (ViraFEST assay). Cultured CD4+ T-cell DNA underwent Oncomine TCR Beta short-read sequencing. TCRdb reprocessed the PCR reads with MiXCR, giving one entry per CDR3 protein. The sample contains 8,000 to 9,000 distinct CDR3 sequences, about 73% of which appear only once. Sequences were obtained from CD4+ T cells from blood, cultured in vitro. These receptors originate from a human donor who had recovered from COVID-19.

This clonotype is hyperexpanded within its sample. The chain recombines TRBV7-8 with TRBJ2-7, with D possibly called TRBD1 or TRBD2 (5 bases each). Per the germline V gene, CDR1 is SGHVS and CDR2 is FQNEAQ. This CDR3 region has 16 residues. Trimming left V 1 base short and J 3 bases short, with 16 bases between. The CDR3: CASSLVVGRGDYEQYF. DNA of the CDR3: TGTGCCAGCAGCTTAGTAGTGGGACGAGGGGACTACGAGCAGTACTTC.

The gene calls are TRBV7-9 and TRBJ1-1, with unresolved D. The germline CDR1 and CDR2 sequences are SEHNR and FQNEAQ (reference sequence). The CDR3 runs to 13 residues. The V gene lost 2 bases and the J gene lost 1 base, with 5 bases spanning the gap. In DNA form, the CDR3 reads TGTGCCAGCAGCTTAACTAGGAACACTGAAGCTTTCTTT. Its translation: CASSLTRNTEAFF.

V usage is TRBV6-1 and J usage is TRBJ1-2; 8 positions match TRBD1. The germline V gene has CDR1 MNHNS and CDR2 SASEGT. This CDR3 contains 15 residues. The V and J ends lost 5 bases and 5 bases, in that order; junction bases with no gene match: 10. This CDR3 is CASSRTGITPYGYTF. The CDR3 nucleotides read TGTGCCAGCAGTCGGACAGGGATCACTCCATATGGCTACACCTTC.

This clonotype has just a few counts. V usage is TRBV7-8 and J usage is TRBJ1-4; the D gene is possibly TRBD1 (6 bases). Deletions cut 5 bases from V and 5 bases from J, with 15 bases between. Germline V gene lookup returns CDR1 SGHVS and CDR2 FQNEAQ. CDR3 length: 15 residues. In DNA form, the CDR3 reads TGTGCCAGCAGCAGAAGTCGGGGGCAGAATGAAAAACTGTTTTTT. It encodes CASSRSRGQNEKLFF.

The chain is built from TRBV19 and TRBJ2-1, with TRBD2 identical over 13 bases. The CDR3 runs to 18 residues. The J segment lost 6 bases and the V segment lost 4 bases, leaving 12 bases of the junction unmatched. The germline gives CDR1 LNHDA, CDR2 SQIVND (reference sequence). This CDR3 is CASSTDRLAGGRGNEQFF. DNA for the CDR3: TGTGCCAGTAGTACGGACAGACTAGCGGGGGGTCGTGGCAATGAGCAGTTCTTC.

CDR3 coding DNA: TGTGCCAGCAGTGATCAGGGCGGCTACAATGAGCAGTTCTTC. This codes for CASSDQGGYNEQFF. This chain joins TRBV6-1 and TRBJ2-1; possibly TRBD1 for D (5 bases). The CDR3 runs to 14 residues. The ends were cut back, 3 bases at V and 3 bases at J, with 9 bases in the middle. Germline CDR1 MNHNS, CDR2 SASEGT.

The gene calls are TRBV7-2 and TRBJ1-2; D perhaps matches TRBD1 (5 bases). The germline CDR1 and CDR2 sequences are SGHTA and FQGNSA. V was clipped by 5 bases and J by 2 bases, with 9 bases between them. The CDR3 consists of 13 residues. The DNA of the CDR3 is TGTGCCAGCAGCAACCGGGGGAACTATGGCTACACCTTC. This codes for CASSNRGNYGYTF.

V usage is TRBV7-2 and J usage is TRBJ1-2, with D tentatively TRBD1 (6 bases). CDR1 SGHTA and CDR2 FQGNSA come from the germline V gene. CDR3 size: 14 residues. Trimming removed 1 base from V and 8 bases from J, with 14 bases in between. The CDR3 DNA is TGTGCCAGCAGCTTAGAGCAGGGGATAGAGGGCTACACCTTC. It translates to CASSLEQGIEGYTF.

The rearrangement links TRBV10-1 to TRBJ2-1; 10 bases map to TRBD2. Germline-derived CDR1 and CDR2 are WNHNN and SYGVQD (reference sequence). The CDR3 extends over 14 amino acids. The V and J ends lost 2 bases and 5 bases, in that order; junction bases with no gene match: 0. The CDR3 sequence: CASSESGRDNEQFF. The CDR3 DNA is TGCGCCAGCAGTGAGAGCGGGAGGGACAATGAGCAGTTCTTC.

The rearrangement uses TRBV21-1 and TRBJ2-4; TRBD1, the table's D call, was not compared with the DNA. TRBV21-1 is a pseudogene segment. The CDR3 is 13 amino acids. CDR3 amino acids: CASSRDSKNIQYF. Here the CDR3 DNA reads TGTGCCAGCAGCAGGGACAGCAAAAACATTCAGTACTTC.

The chain links TRBV19 to TRBJ2-7; D is ambiguous. CDR3 length equals 14 residues. Per germline, CDR1 LNHDA and CDR2 SQIVND (reference sequence). Trimming removed 7 bases from V and 4 bases from J, with 17 bases in between. The CDR3 sequence is CASNPRLGGYEQYF. DNA for the CDR3: TGTGCCAGTAATCCCCGTTTGGGCGGTTACGAGCAGTACTTC. Drawing the rest from reference TRBV19 and TRBJ2-7, the complete variable domain is DGGITQSPKYLFRKEGQNVTLSCEQNLNHDAMYWYRQDPGQGLRLIYYSQIVNDFQKGDIAEGYSVSREKKESFPLTVTSAQKNPTAFYLCASNPRLGGYEQYFGPGTRLTVT.

V gene TRBV27 combines with J gene TRBJ1-1; the match to TRBD1 covers 7 bases. V dropped 7 bases and J dropped 4; count of bases not matched to a gene: 9. Germline V lookup: CDR1 MNHEY, CDR2 SMNVEV (reference sequence). There are 14 residues in the CDR3. The CDR3 region has the DNA TGTGCCAGCAACCAGGCAGGGGGGGCCACTGAAGCTTTCTTT. Protein: CASNQAGGATEAFF.